The rows below give T cell receptor beta chains drawn from one sample of a study of control samples from healthy donors and cancer patients. Assay: immunoSEQ multiplex PCR; the TCRdb copy retains only in-frame clones and omits some. This table has about 100,000 clones, about 90% appearing once. Specimen: blood. These TCRs come from a woman aged 45-59 years in good health. CDR3s include the opening cysteine and the closing phenylalanine or tryptophan.

v_gene,j_gene,CDR3aa
TRBV9,TRBJ2-1,CASSAPRDLRDEQFF
TRBV4-1,TRBJ1-1,CASSQRTTNTEAFF
TRBV5-6,TRBJ1-1,CASSLDRGVRVNTEAFF
TRBV5-1,TRBJ1-1,CASSLGPSNTEAFF
TRBV30,TRBJ2-2,CAWSKWNSNTGELFF
TRBV5-1,TRBJ2-2,CASNGQGGSNTGELFF
TRBV3-1/TRBV3-2,TRBJ1-3,CASSHRSGNTIYF
TRBV7-3,TRBJ2-3,CASSVGSGTDTQYF
TRBV2,TRBJ2-1,CASSATSGVYNEQFF
TRBV19,TRBJ2-3,CASSTASGSSQYF
TRBV5-1,TRBJ2-5,CASSPRGSGSPQETQYF
TRBV10-3,TRBJ1-2,CAISETGPNYGYTF